The sequence of this T cell receptor (beta chain) was determined in a study of blood T cell repertoires in COVID-19. Germline CDR1 and CDR2: KGHSH and LQKENI. J was trimmed by 7 bases and V by 5 bases; bases with no gene match: 23. The CDR3 runs to 18 residues. Profiled with immunoSEQ multiplex PCR; TCRdb holds only in-frame clones, not every one. The table records 150,000 to 200,000 clones, approximately 80% of them present only once. Sequenced: peripheral blood. This sequence joins TRBV18 and TRBJ2-7, with 7 bases matching TRBD2. The receptor's source is a woman between 65 and 79 years old with COVID-19, enrolled during active disease. The CDR3 here is CASSTGESGEGLYGEQYF. CDR3 coding DNA: TGTGCCAGCTCAACGGGGGAGTCGGGGGAGGGCCTGTACGGTGAGCAGTACTTC.